The 12 T cell receptor beta chains below come from one sample, sequenced in a study of blood T cell repertoires in COVID-19. Clones were sequenced by immunoSEQ multiplex PCR, and TCRdb holds only the in-frame ones, with some missing. The data hold about 270,000 clones, with roughly 84% observed a single time. Sequencing used peripheral blood. The source is a human donor in a cohort sampled during active COVID-19.

This clone was observed a single time. V is TRBV6-5 and J is TRBJ2-1; D not certain. Germline V gene lookup returns CDR1 MNHEY and CDR2 SVGAGI. The CDR3 extends over 14 amino acids. Trimming stripped 4 bases from V and 4 bases from J, with 11 bases between. The CDR3: CASSLVSWYNEQFF. CDR3 sequence (DNA): TGTGCCAGCAGTTTAGTCTCTTGGTACAATGAGCAGTTCTTC.

The chain carries TRBV5-1 and TRBJ1-6; 8 bases fit TRBD1. J gave up 8 bases and V 0 bases, and 10 bases lay outside the gene matches. The germline gives CDR1 SGHRS, CDR2 YFSETQ. The CDR3 covers 17 residues. The CDR3 DNA sequence: TGCGCCAGCAGCTTGGCCGCCACGGGACAGGTGGATTCACCCCTCCACTTT. Translation gives CASSLAATGQVDSPLHF.

This rearrangement joins TRBV5-4 to TRBJ1-2; no clear D. Between the trimmed V and J ends, which lost 4 bases and 1 base, there was a span of 8 bases. The CDR3 contains 13 residues. CDR1 and CDR2 from the germline V gene are SGHNT and YYREEE (reference sequence). Here the CDR3 reads CASSAGVNYGYTF. The CDR3 bases are TGTGCCAGCAGCGCTGGAGTTAACTATGGCTACACCTTC.

The rearrangement joins TRBV28 to TRBJ2-7; 10 bases are shared with TRBD1. Germline CDR1 reads MDHEN; CDR2 reads SYDVKM. V lost 1 base and J lost 2; bases outside the gene matches: 5. The CDR3 totals 16 residues. In nucleotides, the CDR3 is TGTGCCAGCAGTTTATCAGACAGGGGGCGCCCCTACGAGCAGTACTTC. It is translated as CASSLSDRGRPYEQYF.

The chain uses TRBV9 and TRBJ1-3, with 7 bases aligning to TRBD1. V trimming: 4 bases; J trimming: 14 bases; junction bases outside the gene matches: 15. Germline V gives CDR1 SGDLS, CDR2 YYNGEE. This CDR3 is built from 14 residues. This chain's CDR3 is CASSFDTGTDDLYF. The CDR3 DNA sequence: TGTGCCAGCAGCTTCGATACCGGGACAGATGACTTATATTTT.

There are many counts of this clone. V gene TRBV4-3 combines with J gene TRBJ2-2; D possibly corresponds to TRBD1 (6 bases). The CDR3 runs 14 residues. CDR1 and CDR2 (germline): LGHNA, YSLEER. Trimming removed 3 bases from V and 4 bases from J, with 9 bases in between. The CDR3 protein is CASSHYRATGELFF. The CDR3 DNA is TGCGCCAGCAGCCATTACAGGGCCACCGGGGAGCTGTTTTTT.

The chain carries TRBV10-1 and TRBJ1-2, with D maybe TRBD1 (5 bases). The CDR3 extends over 15 amino acids. The V gene's germline CDR1 is WNHNN and CDR2 SYGVQD (reference sequence). Trimming removed 0 bases at V and 3 bases at J, with 11 bases between. The CDR3 is CASSESGTPDYGYTF. Here the CDR3 DNA reads TGCGCCAGCAGTGAGTCGGGGACTCCAGACTATGGCTACACCTTC.

The chain links TRBV3-1 (or the pseudogene TRBV3-2) to TRBJ2-7; 10 bases are shared with TRBD1. Germline values: CDR1 LGHDT, CDR2 YNNKEL (reference sequence). This CDR3 has 12 residues. The V segment lost 6 bases and the J segment 9 bases; nucleotides outside the gene matches: 5. The CDR3 here is CASSAGTGVQYF. The DNA of the CDR3 is TGTGCCAGCAGTGCCGGGACAGGGGTGCAGTACTTC.

The V and J genes are TRBV12-3 or TRBV12-4 and TRBJ1-3, with D hard to call. V was pared by 3 bases and J by 4 bases, with 7 bases between. The CDR3 totals 13 residues. The CDR3 DNA reads TGTGCCAGCAGTTTGTCCGGGGGAAACACCATATATTTT. This codes for CASSLSGGNTIYF.

The table lists this clone with a count of one. This chain joins TRBV9 and TRBJ2-2; D possibly corresponds to TRBD2 (5 bases). The CDR3 spans 15 residues. Trimming pared 0 bases from V and 2 bases from J, leaving 8 bases between. The germline V gene encodes CDR1 SGDLS and CDR2 YYNGEE. CDR3 coding DNA: TGTGCCAGCAGCGTAGAACTAGTAAACACCGGGGAGCTGTTTTTT. Translating it yields CASSVELVNTGELFF.

The chain links TRBV2 to TRBJ2-1; possibly TRBD2 for D (6 bases). The CDR3 runs 14 residues. The germline V gene has CDR1 SNHLY and CDR2 FYNNEI. V lost 6 bases, J lost 4 bases, and 13 bases lay in between. The CDR3 spells CASRWTTLYNEQFF. Here the CDR3 DNA reads TGTGCCAGCAGATGGACTACGCTGTACAATGAGCAGTTCTTC.

The chain has TRBV29-1 and TRBJ1-4; D gene ambiguous. The germline V gene has CDR1 SQVTM and CDR2 ANQGSEA. The CDR3 totals 14 residues. The V end was cut by 0 bases, the J end by 6 bases, with 11 bases between. The DNA of the CDR3 is TGCAGCGTTGAAGAGGGAGGGCTGGATGAAAAACTGTTTTTT. Translated: CSVEEGGLDEKLFF.